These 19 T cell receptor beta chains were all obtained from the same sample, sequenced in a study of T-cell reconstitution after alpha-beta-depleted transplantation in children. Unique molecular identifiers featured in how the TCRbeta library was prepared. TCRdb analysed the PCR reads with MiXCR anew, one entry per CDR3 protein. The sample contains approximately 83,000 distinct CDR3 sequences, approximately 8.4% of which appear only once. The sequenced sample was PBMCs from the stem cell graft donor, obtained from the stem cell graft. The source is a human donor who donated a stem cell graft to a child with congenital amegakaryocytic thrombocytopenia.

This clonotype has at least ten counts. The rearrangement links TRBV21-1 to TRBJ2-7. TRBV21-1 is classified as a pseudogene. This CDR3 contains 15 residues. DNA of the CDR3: TGTGCCAGCAGCAAATATGCAGGGAGCCACTACGAGCAGTACTTC. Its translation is CASSKYAGSHYEQYF.

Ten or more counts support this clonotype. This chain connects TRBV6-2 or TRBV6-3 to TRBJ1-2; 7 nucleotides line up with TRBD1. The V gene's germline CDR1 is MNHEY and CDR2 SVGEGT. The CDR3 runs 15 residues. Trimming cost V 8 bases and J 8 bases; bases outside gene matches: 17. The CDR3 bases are TGTGCCAGCGGGTACCCCGGGACAGCCGGTAGCGGCTACACCTTC. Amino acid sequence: CASGYPGTAGSGYTF.

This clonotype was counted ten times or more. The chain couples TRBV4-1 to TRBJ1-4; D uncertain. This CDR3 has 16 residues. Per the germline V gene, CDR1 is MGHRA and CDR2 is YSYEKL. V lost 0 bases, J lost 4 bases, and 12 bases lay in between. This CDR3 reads CASSQESGGINEKLFF. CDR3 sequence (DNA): TGCGCCAGCAGCCAAGAGTCTGGAGGCATTAATGAAAAACTGTTTTTT.

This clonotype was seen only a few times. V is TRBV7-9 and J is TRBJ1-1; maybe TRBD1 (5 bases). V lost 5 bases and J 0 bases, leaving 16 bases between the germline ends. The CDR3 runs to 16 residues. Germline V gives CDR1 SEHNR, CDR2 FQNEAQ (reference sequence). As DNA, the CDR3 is TGTGCCAGCAGCCCACGGGGGGGACCCATGAACACTGAAGCTTTCTTT. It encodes CASSPRGGPMNTEAFF.

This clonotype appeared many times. CDR3 residues: CASSPGTGEETQYF. As DNA, the CDR3 is TGCGCCAGCAGCCCCGGGACAGGGGAAGAGACCCAGTACTTC. The chain recombines TRBV5-1 with TRBJ2-5; TRBD1 matches at 10 bases. This CDR3 spans 14 amino acids. J was trimmed by 3 bases and V by 4 bases; bases with no gene match: 3. Germline V gene lookup returns CDR1 SGHRS and CDR2 YFSETQ.

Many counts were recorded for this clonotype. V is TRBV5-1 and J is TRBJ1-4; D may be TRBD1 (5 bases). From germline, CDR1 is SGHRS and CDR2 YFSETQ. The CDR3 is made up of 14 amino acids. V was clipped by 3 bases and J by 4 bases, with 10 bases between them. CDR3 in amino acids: CASSSGTYNEKLFF. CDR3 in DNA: TGCGCCAGCAGCTCCGGGACCTATAATGAAAAACTGTTTTTT.

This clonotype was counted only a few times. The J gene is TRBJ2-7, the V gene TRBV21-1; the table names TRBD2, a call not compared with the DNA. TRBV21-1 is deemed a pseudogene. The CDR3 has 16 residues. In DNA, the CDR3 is TGTGCCAGCAGCCACTCTAGGAGCGGGAGTGGGTACGAGCAGTACTTC. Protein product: CASSHSRSGSGYEQYF.

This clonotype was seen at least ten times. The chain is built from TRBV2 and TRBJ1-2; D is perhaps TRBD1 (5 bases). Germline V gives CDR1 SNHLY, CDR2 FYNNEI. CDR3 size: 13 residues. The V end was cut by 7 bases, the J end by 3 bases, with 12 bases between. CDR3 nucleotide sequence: TGTGCCAGCACAGTGGTGGGGGACTATGGCTACACCTTC. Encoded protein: CASTVVGDYGYTF. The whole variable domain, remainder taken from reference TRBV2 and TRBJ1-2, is EPEVTQTPSHQVTQMGQEVILRCVPISNHLYFYWYRQILGQKVEFLVSFYNNEISEKSEIFDDQFSVERPDGSNFTLKIRSTKLEDSAMYFCASTVVGDYGYTFGSGTRLTVV.

CDR3 region: CAWSVLMNTEAFF. Written as DNA, the CDR3 is TGTGCCTGGAGTGTGCTGATGAACACTGAAGCTTTCTTT. This chain connects TRBV30 to TRBJ1-1, with D hard to call. V gave up 0 bases and J gave up 0 bases, with 5 bases separating them. Germline CDR1 and CDR2: GTSNPN and SVGIG (reference sequence). This CDR3 has 13 residues.

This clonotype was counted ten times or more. CDR3 amino acids: CASSQDTGTGGLGELFF. CDR3 sequence (DNA): TGCGCCAGCAGCCAAGATACTGGGACAGGGGGCTTAGGGGAGCTGTTTTTT. The V call is TRBV4-1, the J call TRBJ2-2, with TRBD1 matching 12 bases. J gave up 8 bases and V 0 bases, and 7 bases lay outside the gene matches. The CDR3 has 17 amino acids. Germline V gives CDR1 MGHRA, CDR2 YSYEKL.

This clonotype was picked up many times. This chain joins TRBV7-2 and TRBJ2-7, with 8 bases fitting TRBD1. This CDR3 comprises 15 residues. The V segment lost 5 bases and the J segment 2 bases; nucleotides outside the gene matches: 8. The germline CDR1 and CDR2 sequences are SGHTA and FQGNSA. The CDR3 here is CASSLLPGGTYEQYF. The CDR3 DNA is TGTGCCAGCAGCCTTTTACCAGGGGGCACCTACGAGCAGTACTTC.

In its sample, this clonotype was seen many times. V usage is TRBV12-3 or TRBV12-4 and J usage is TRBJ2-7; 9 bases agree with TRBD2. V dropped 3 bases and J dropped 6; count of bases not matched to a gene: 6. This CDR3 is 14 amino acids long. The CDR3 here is CASSFRAGGTEQYF. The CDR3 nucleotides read TGTGCCAGCAGTTTTAGAGCGGGGGGCACCGAGCAGTACTTC.

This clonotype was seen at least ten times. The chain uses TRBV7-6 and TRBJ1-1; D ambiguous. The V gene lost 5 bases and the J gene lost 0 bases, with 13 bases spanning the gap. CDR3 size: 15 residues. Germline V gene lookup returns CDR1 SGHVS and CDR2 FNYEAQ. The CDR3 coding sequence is TGTGCCAGCAGCCGTCGTTACGGCCTGAACACTGAAGCTTTCTTT. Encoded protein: CASSRRYGLNTEAFF. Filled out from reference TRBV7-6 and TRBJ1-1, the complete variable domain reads GAGVSQSPRYKVTKRGQDVALRCDPISGHVSLYWYRQALGQGPEFLTYFNYEAQQDKSGLPNDRFSAERPEGSISTLTIQRTEQRDSAMYRCASSRRYGLNTEAFFGQGTRLTVV.

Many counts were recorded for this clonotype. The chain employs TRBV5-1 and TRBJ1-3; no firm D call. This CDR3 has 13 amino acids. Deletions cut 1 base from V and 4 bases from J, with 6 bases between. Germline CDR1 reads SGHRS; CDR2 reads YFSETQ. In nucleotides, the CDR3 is TGCGCCAGCAGCTTGCCTCGGGGAAACACCATATATTTT. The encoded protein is CASSLPRGNTIYF.

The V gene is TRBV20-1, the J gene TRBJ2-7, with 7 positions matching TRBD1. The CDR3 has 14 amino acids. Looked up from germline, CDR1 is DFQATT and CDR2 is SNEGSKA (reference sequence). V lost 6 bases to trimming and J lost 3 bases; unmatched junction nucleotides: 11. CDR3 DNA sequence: TGCAGTGCGCGGCAAAGGGGGCTAGGCTACGAGCAGTACTTC. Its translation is CSARQRGLGYEQYF.

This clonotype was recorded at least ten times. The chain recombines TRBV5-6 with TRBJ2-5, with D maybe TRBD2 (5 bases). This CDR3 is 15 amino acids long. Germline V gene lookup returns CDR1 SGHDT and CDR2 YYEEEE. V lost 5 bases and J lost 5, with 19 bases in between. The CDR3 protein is CASSKGLYGRETQYF. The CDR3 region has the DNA TGTGCCAGCAGTAAAGGACTCTATGGGCGGGAGACCCAGTACTTC. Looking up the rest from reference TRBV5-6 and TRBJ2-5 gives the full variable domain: DAGVTQSPTHLIKTRGQQVTLRCSPKSGHDTVSWYQQALGQGPQFIFQYYEEEERQRGNFPDRFSGHQFPNYSSELNVNALLLGDSALYLCASSKGLYGRETQYFGPGTRLLVL.

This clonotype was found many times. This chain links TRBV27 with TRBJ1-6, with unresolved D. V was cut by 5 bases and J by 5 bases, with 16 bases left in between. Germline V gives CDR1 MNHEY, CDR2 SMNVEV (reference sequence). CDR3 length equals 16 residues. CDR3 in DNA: TGTGCCAGCAGTCCCCTAACGTGGTATGATAATTCACCCCTCCACTTT. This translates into CASSPLTWYDNSPLHF.

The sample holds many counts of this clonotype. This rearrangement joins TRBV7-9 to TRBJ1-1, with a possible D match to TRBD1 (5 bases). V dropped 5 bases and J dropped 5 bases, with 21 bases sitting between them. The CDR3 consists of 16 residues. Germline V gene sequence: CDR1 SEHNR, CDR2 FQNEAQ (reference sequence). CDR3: CASSAALGRGGTEAFF. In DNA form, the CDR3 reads TGTGCCAGCAGCGCAGCCCTAGGTAGGGGTGGGACTGAAGCTTTCTTT.

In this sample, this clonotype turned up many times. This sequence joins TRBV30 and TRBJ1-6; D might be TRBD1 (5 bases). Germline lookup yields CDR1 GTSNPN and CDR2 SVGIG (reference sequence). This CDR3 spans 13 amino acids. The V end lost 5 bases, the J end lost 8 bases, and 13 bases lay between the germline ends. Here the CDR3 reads CAWADSEYSPLHF. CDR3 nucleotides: TGTGCCTGGGCCGACAGTGAATATTCACCCCTCCACTTT.